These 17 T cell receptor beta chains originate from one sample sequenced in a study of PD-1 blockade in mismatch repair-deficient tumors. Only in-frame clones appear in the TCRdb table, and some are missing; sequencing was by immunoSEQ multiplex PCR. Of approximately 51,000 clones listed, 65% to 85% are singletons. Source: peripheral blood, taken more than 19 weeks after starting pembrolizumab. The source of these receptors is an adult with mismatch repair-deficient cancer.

CDR3 loop: CASGKSSYEQYF. DNA of the CDR3: TGTGCTAGTGGTAAGAGCTCCTACGAGCAGTACTTC. The V and J genes are TRBV12-5 and TRBJ2-5; D is unclear. The J call is in doubt because the DNA end fits TRBJ2-7 better. Germline assignment: CDR1 LGHNT and CDR2 FRNRAP. The CDR3 runs to 12 residues.

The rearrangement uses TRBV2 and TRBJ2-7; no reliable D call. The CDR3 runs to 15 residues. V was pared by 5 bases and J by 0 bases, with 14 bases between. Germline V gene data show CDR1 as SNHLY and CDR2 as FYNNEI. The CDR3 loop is CASSFSGLSSYEQYF. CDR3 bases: TGTGCCAGCAGTTTTTCGGGCCTAAGCTCCTACGAGCAGTACTTC.

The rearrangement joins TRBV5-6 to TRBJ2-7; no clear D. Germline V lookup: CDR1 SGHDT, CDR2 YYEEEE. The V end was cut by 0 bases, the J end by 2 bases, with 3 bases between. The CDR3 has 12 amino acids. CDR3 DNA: TGTGCCAGCAGCTTGGCAGCCTACGAGCAGTACTTC. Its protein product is CASSLAAYEQYF.

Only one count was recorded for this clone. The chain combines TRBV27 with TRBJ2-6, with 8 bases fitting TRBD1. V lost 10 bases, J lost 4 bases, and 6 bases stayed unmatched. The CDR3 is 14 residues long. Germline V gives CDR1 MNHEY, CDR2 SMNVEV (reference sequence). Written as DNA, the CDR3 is TGTGCCACCCAGGGGGCTGCCGGGGCCAACGTCCTGACTTTC. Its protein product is CATQGAAGANVLTF.

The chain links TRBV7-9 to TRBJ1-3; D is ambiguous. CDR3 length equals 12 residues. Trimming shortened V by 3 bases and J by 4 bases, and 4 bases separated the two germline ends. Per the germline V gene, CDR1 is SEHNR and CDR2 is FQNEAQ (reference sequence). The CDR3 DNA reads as TGTGCCAGCAGCTTTTCGGGAAACACCATATATTTT. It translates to CASSFSGNTIYF.

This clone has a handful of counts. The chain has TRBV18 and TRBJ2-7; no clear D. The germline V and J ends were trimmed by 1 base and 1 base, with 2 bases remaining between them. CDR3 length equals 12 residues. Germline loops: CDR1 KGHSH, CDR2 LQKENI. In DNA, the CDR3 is TGTGCCAGCTCACCACGGTCCTACGAGCAGTACTTC. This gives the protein CASSPRSYEQYF.

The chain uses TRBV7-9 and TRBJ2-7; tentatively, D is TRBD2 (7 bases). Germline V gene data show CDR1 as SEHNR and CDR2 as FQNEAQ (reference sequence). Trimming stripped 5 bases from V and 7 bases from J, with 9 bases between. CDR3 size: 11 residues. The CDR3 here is CASSEGGEQYF. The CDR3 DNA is TGTGCCAGCAGCGAGGGGGGGGAGCAGTACTTC. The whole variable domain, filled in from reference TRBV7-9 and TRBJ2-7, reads DTGVSQNPRHKITKRGQNVTFRCDPISEHNRLYWYRQTLGQGPEFLTYFQNEAQLEKSRLLSDRFSAERPKGSFSTLEIQRTEQGDSAMYLCASSEGGEQYFGPGTRLTVT.

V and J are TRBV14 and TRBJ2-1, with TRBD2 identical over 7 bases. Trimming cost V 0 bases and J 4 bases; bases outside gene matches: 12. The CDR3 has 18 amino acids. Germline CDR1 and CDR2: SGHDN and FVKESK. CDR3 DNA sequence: TGTGCCAGCAGCCAAGATCTGGGAGTGCTAGCGGATTACAATGAGCAGTTCTTC. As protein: CASSQDLGVLADYNEQFF. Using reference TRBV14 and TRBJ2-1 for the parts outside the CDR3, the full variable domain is EAGVTQFPSHSVIEKGQTVTLRCDPISGHDNLYWYRRVMGKEIKFLLHFVKESKQDESGMPNNRFLAERTGGTYSTLKVQPAELEDSGVYFCASSQDLGVLADYNEQFFGPGTRLTVL.

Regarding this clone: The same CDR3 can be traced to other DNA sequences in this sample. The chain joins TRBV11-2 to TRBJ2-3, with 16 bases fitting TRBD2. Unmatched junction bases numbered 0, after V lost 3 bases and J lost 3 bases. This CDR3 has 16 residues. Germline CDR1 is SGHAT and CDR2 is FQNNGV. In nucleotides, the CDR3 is TGTGCCAGCAGCTTGGGACTAGCGGGAGGGACAGATACGCAGTATTTT. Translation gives CASSLGLAGGTDTQYF.

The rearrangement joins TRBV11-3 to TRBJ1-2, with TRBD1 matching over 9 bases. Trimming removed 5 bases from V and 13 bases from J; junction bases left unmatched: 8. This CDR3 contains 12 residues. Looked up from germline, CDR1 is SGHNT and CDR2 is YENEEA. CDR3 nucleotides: TGTGCCAGCAGCGATGGACAGGGGAAGCCCACCTTC. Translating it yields CASSDGQGKPTF.

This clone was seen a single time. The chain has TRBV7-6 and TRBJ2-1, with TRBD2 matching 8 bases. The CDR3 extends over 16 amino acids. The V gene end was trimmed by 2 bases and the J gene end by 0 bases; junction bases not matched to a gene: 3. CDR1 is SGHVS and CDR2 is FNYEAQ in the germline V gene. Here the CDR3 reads CASSLTGTSSYNEQFF. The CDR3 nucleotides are TGTGCCAGCAGCTTAACCGGGACTAGCTCCTACAATGAGCAGTTCTTC.

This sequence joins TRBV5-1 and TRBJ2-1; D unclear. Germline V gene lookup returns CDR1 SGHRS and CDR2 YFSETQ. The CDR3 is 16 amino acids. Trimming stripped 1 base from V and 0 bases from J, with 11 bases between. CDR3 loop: CASSLHTLGSYNEQFF. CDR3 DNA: TGCGCCAGCAGCTTGCACACGTTGGGCTCCTACAATGAGCAGTTCTTC.

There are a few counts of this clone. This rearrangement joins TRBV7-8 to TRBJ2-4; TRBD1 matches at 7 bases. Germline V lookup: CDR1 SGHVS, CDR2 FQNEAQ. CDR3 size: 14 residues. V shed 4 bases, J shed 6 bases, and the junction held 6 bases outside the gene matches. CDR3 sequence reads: CASSYRDSRNIQYF. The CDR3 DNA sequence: TGTGCCAGCAGCTACCGGGACAGCAGAAACATTCAGTACTTC.

CDR3 DNA sequence: TGTGCCAGCGGAGACCTCCGGGACAGGGGCGTTGAGACCCAGTACTTC. This codes for CASGDLRDRGVETQYF. The rearrangement links TRBV27 to TRBJ2-5; TRBD1 matches at 10 bases. The CDR3 covers 16 residues. The V gene end was trimmed by 8 bases and the J gene end by 5 bases; junction bases not matched to a gene: 14. Germline V gene lookup returns CDR1 MNHEY and CDR2 SMNVEV (reference sequence).

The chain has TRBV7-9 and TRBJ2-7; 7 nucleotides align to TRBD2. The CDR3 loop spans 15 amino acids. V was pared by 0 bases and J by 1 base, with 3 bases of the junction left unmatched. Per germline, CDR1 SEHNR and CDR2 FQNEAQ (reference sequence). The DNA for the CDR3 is TGTGCCAGCAGCTTAGCGCGCGGGAGATCCTACGAGCAGTACTTC. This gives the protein CASSLARGRSYEQYF.

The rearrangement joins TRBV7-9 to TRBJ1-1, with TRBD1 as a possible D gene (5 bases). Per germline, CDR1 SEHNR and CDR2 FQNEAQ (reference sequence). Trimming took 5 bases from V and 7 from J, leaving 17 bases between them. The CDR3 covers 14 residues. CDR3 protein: CASSPGAGPDEAFF. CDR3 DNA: TGTGCCAGCAGCCCCGGGGCGGGCCCCGATGAAGCTTTCTTT.

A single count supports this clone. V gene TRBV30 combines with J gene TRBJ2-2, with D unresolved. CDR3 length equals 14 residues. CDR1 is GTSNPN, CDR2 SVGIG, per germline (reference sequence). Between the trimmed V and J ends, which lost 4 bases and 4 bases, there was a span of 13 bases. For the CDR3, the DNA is TGTGCCTGGAAGGCGGCAAGGAGCACCGGGGAGCTGTTTTTT. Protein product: CAWKAARSTGELFF.